This T cell receptor (beta chain) was sequenced in a study of cytomegalovirus exposure and HLA in healthy donors. Overall study: The 120 validation repertoires and the approximately 700 first-cohort repertoires shared a platform, a later analysis reported.

Worth noting for this clone: Its antigen is undetermined.

CDR1 is MNHEY and CDR2 is SMNVEV in the germline V gene (reference sequence). The CDR3 is made up of 14 amino acids. Unmatched junction bases numbered 2, after V lost 6 bases and J lost 0 bases. These donors were members of the roughly 120-subject validation cohort, a group separate from the approximately 680-subject first cohort. The assay was immunoSEQ multiplex PCR, and TCRdb's table has in-frame clones only and misses some. Among about 140,000 clones listed, around 88% were seen once. Study results and limitations: A list of about 180 TCR beta chains associated with cytomegalovirus was given. Some public TCRs appeared in many individuals, while most sequences were rare.

This sequence was found in a woman under 30 in good health and CMV-seropositive. The chain links TRBV27 to TRBJ1-1; 9 bases map to TRBD1. Sequenced sample: PBMCs. CDR3: CASRGQGLNTEAFF. The DNA of the CDR3 is TGTGCCAGCAGGGGACAGGGACTGAACACTGAAGCTTTCTTT.